This is a list of T cell receptor beta chains from one sample in a study of control samples from healthy donors and cancer patients. Assay used: immunoSEQ multiplex PCR; TCRdb lists only in-frame clones, some missing. This sample yields 50,000 or so clones, of which about 93% are seen a single time; about a quarter belongs to the top ten. The sample was PBMCs. All receptors derive from a woman between 45 and 60 years old with head and neck cancer. Both conserved end residues are part of each CDR3. A D gene is named only where the DNA matches it firmly. Size is stated for part of the rows, as once, few or many counts, or as a class when the clone is expanded.

TRBJ2-7,TRBV5-4,TRBD1,-,CASRYDRGTYEQYF,TGTGCCAGCAGATATGACAGGGGCACCTACGAGCAGTACTTC
TRBJ2-1,TRBV7-2,-,-,CASSLELGNEQFF,TGTGCCAGCAGCTTAGAGTTAGGTAATGAGCAGTTCTTC
TRBJ1-1,TRBV3-1/TRBV3-2,TRBD1,-,CASSQGTGNTEAFF,TGTGCCAGCAGCCAAGGGACAGGGAACACTGAAGCTTTCTTT
TRBJ1-1,TRBV27,-,once,CASSHGTLNTEAFF,TGTGCCAGCAGTCACGGGACATTGAACACTGAAGCTTTCTTT
TRBJ2-7,TRBV28,-,-,CASSPPPRYEQYF,TGTGCCAGCAGTCCACCCCCGCGGTACGAGCAGTACTTC
TRBJ1-4,TRBV27,TRBD1,-,CASSEQGATNEKLFF,TGTGCCAGCAGTGAGCAGGGGGCGACTAATGAAAAACTGTTTTTT
TRBJ2-4,TRBV2,TRBD1,-,CASGGDLTGQIQYF,TGTGCCAGCGGTGGAGACCTGACAGGGCAAATTCAGTACTTC
TRBJ1-2,TRBV7-2,TRBD1,-,CASRGTDIYGYTF,TGTGCCAGCCGGGGGACAGACATCTATGGCTACACCTTC
TRBJ1-2,TRBV29-1,-,-,CSVGSLGGYTF,TGCAGCGTTGGGTCCCTGGGGGGCTACACCTTC
TRBJ1-5,TRBV6-7,-,-,CASSSRWDQPQHF,TGTGCCAGCTCCTCAAGGTGGGATCAGCCCCAGCATTTT
TRBJ1-6,TRBV28,-,few,CASSADGNSPLHF,TGTGCCAGCAGTGCGGACGGAAATTCACCCCTCCACTTT
TRBJ1-2,TRBV19,-,once,CASSIGGDYGYTF,TGTGCCAGTAGTATCGGGGGGGACTATGGCTACACCTTC
TRBJ2-2,TRBV3-1/TRBV3-2,-,-,CASSPPGAGVANTGELFF,TGTGCCAGCAGCCCCCCGGGGGCGGGAGTGGCAAACACCGGGGAGCTGTTTTTT
TRBJ2-3,TRBV6-1,TRBD1,-,CASSEDRGTTDTQYF,TGTGCCAGCAGTGAAGACAGGGGGACGACAGATACGCAGTATTTT
TRBJ2-7,TRBV7-2,TRBD1,-,CASSLDRNYEQYF,TGTGCCAGCAGCTTGGACAGGAACTACGAGCAGTACTTC
TRBJ2-3,TRBV5-8,-,-,CASSLHRLEATDTQYF,TGTGCCAGCAGCTTACATCGACTAGAAGCCACAGATACGCAGTATTTT
TRBJ1-1,TRBV30,-,-,CAWSVEGTRAFF,TGTGCCTGGAGTGTGGAGGGCACTCGAGCTTTCTTT
TRBJ1-5,TRBV11-2,TRBD1,-,CASSPGQSNQPQHF,TGTGCCAGCAGCCCGGGACAGAGCAATCAGCCCCAGCATTTT
TRBJ1-3,TRBV7-3,-,once,CASSLPDNSGNTIYF,TGTGCCAGCAGCTTACCTGACAACTCTGGAAACACCATATATTTT
TRBJ2-7,TRBV6-5,TRBD2,-,CASTRGDPSYEQYF,TGTGCCAGCACCCGGGGGGACCCCTCCTACGAGCAGTACTTC
TRBJ2-5,TRBV5-1,-,-,CASSVAVQETQYF,TGCGCCAGCAGCGTGGCAGTTCAAGAGACCCAGTACTTC
TRBJ1-1,TRBV30,-,once,CAWSVSSPHLGRAFF,TGTGCCTGGAGTGTATCCTCTCCGCATCTCGGACGGGCTTTCTTT
TRBJ1-1,TRBV2,-,-,CASGTASGRAFF,TGTGCCAGCGGAACGGCTAGTGGGAGAGCTTTCTTT
TRBJ2-3,TRBV5-1,-,-,CASRAWASTDTQYF,TGCGCCAGCAGGGCTTGGGCTAGCACAGATACGCAGTATTTT
TRBJ2-7,TRBV6-5,TRBD2,once,CASSRGLAGLEQYF,TGTGCCAGCAGCAGGGGACTAGCGGGACTCGAGCAGTACTTC
TRBJ1-5,TRBV28,-,-,CASSSGLTQPQHF,TGTGCCAGCAGTTCAGGGTTGACTCAGCCCCAGCATTTT